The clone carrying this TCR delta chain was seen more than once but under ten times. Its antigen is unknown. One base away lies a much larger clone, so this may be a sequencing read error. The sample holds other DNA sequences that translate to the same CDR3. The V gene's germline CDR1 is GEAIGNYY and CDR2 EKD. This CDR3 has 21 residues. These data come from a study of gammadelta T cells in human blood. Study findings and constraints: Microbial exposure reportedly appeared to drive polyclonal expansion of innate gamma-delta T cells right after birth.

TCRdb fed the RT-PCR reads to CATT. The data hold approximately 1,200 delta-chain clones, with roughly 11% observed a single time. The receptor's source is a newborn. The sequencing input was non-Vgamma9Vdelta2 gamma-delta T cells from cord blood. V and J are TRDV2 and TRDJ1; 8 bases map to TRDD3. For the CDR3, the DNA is TGTGCCTGTGACACCGATCCTCCGGGTTTTTACTGGGGGCTCTACACTGATAAACTCATCTTT. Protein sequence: CACDTDPPGFYWGLYTDKLIF.